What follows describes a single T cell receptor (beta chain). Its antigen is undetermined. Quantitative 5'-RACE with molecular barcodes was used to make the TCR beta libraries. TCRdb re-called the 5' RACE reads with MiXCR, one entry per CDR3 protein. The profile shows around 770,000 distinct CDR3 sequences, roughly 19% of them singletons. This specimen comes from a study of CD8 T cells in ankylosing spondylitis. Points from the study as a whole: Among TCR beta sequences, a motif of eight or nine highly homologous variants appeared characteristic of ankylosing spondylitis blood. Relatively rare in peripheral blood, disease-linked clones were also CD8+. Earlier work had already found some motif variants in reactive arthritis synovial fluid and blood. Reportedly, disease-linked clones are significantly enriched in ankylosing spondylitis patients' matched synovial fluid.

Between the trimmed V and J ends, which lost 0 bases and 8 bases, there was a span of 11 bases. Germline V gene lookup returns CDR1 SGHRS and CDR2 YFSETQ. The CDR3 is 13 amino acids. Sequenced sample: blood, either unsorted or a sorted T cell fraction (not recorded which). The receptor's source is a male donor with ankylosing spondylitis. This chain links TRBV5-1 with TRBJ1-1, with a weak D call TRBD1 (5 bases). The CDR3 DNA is TGCGCCAGCAGCTTGGGGGTGGGACCAGAAGCTTTCTTT. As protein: CASSLGVGPEAFF.